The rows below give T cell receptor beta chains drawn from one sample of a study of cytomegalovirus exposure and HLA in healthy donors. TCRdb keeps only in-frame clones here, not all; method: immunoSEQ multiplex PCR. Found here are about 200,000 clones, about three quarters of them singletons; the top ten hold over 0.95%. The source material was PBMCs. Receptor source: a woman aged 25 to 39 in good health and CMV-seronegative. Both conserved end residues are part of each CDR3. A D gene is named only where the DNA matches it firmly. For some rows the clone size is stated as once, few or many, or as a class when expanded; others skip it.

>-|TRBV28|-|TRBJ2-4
TGTGCCAGCAGTTTGAGGCTAGCCAAAAACATTCAGTACTTC
CASSLRLAKNIQYF
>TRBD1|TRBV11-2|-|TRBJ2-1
TGTGCCAGCAGCTTAGTAGGGGGCTTCAACAATGAGCAGTTCTTC
CASSLVGGFNNEQFF
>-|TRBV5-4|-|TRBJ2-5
TGTGCCAGCAGCTTGGCAGGCGGGGGCTCGGAGACCCAGTACTTC
CASSLAGGGSETQYF
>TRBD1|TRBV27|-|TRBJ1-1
TGTGCCAGCAGTTTAGGACAGGGGGCCCTCACTGAAGCTTTCTTT
CASSLGQGALTEAFF
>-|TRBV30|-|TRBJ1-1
TGTGCCTGGAGTGAGGGCCAGGGAAAAGCTTTCTTT
CAWSEGQGKAFF
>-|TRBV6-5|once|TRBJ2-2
TGTGCCAGCAGTTCCTTGGGGGGGCGAAACACCGGGGAGCTGTTTTTT
CASSSLGGRNTGELFF
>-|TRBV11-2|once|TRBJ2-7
TGTGCCAGCAGCACCAGCCCGGGGGCCTACGAGCAGTACTTC
CASSTSPGAYEQYF
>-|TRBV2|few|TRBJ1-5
TGTGCCAGCAGTGGACTCTTTAGCAATCAGCCCCAGCATTTT
CASSGLFSNQPQHF
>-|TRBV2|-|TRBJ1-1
TGTGCCAGCAGTGAGGAGACAGCTTTCTTT
CASSEETAFF
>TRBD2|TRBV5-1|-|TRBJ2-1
TGCGCCAGCAGCTTGGAGACTAGCGGGAAGGCTGAGCAGTTCTTC
CASSLETSGKAEQFF
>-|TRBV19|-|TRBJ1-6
TGTGCCAGTGGAGCGGACCATCTCCTCCACTTT
CASGADHLLHF
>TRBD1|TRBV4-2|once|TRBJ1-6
TGTGCCAGCAGCCAAGATCAGGGGGGCTCCTATAATTCACCCCTCCACTTT
CASSQDQGGSYNSPLHF
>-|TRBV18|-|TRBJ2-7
TGTGCCAACTCACAGGACGGGACCTACGAGCAGTACTTC
CANSQDGTYEQYF
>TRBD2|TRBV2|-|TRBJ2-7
TGTGCCACCAGGTGGGGACTAGCGGGAAACGAGCAGTACTTC
CATRWGLAGNEQYF
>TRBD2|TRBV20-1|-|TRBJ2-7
TGCAGCGGCTGGCGGGGGACCGAGCAGTACTTC
CSGWRGTEQYF
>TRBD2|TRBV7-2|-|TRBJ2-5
TGTGCCAGCAATAGCGGGAGGGCCGGGGAGACCCAGTACTTC
CASNSGRAGETQYF
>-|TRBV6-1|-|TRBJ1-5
TGTGCCAGCGCGGGGGGGAGCAATCAGCCCCAGCATTTT
CASAGGSNQPQHF
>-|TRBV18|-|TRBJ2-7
TGTGCCAGCTCACCGGGAGTATTAGGAGGGAACGAGCAGTACTTC
CASSPGVLGGNEQYF
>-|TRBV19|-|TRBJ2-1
TGTGCCAGTAGTAGACAGAGCAATGAGCAGTTCTTC
CASSRQSNEQFF
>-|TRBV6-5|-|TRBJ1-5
TGTGCCAGCAAACCTGGTGGTTACTATCAGCCCCAGCATTTT
CASKPGGYYQPQHF
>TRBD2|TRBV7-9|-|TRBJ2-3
TGTGCCAGCAGCTGGACTAGCGGGGGCACAGATACGCAGTATTTT
CASSWTSGGTDTQYF
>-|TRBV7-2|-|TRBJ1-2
TGTGCCAGCAGCTTAGCGTGGCAGGGCGGTGGCTACACCTTC
CASSLAWQGGGYTF
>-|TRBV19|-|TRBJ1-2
TGTGCCAGTAGTATCGGGGGGCGAGTCGGTGGCTACACCTTC
CASSIGGRVGGYTF
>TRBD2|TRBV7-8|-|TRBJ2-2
TGTGCCAGCAGCCCCCCGGGACTAGCAGGCGCCGGGGAGCTGTTTTTT
CASSPPGLAGAGELFF
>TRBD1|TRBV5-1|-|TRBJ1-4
TGCGCCAGCAGCTTGGTGGCAGGGGGTGGGAATGAAAAACTGTTTTTT
CASSLVAGGGNEKLFF
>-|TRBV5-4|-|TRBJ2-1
TGTGCCAGCAGCTTGGGGGGAGCCGGCAGCTCCTACAATGAGCAGTTCTTC
CASSLGGAGSSYNEQFF
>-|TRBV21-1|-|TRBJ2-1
TGTGCCAGCAGCAAAGTTGAAGCGGGAGTCTGGGCTGAGCAGTTCTTC
CASSKVEAGVWAEQFF
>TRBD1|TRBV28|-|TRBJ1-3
TGTGCCAGCCGACAGGGCGAACTCTCTGGAAACACCATATATTTT
CASRQGELSGNTIYF
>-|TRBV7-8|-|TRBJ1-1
TGTGCCAGCAGCCCGGGACTTAGGAACACTGAAGCTTTCTTT
CASSPGLRNTEAFF
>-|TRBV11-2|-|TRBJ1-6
TGTGCCAGCAGCCCCACGGTAGCCAATTCCTATAATTCACCCCTCCACTTT
CASSPTVANSYNSPLHF
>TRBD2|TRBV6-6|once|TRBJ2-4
TGTGCCAGCACCGGGACTAAGAGAGACATTCAGTACTTC
CASTGTKRDIQYF
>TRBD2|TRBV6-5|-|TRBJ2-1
TGTGCCAGCAGTTACAATCCGAGACTAGCAAATGAGCAGTTCTTC
CASSYNPRLANEQFF
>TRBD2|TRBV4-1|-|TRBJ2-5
TGCGCCAGCAGCCACCGGACTAGCGGTTCAGAGACCCAGTACTTC
CASSHRTSGSETQYF
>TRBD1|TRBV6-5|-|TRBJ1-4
TGTGCCAGCAGGCGGGACAGGACATCAGGAAAACTGTTTTTT
CASRRDRTSGKLFF
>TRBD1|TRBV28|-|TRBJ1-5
TGTGCCAGCACCAGGGAGGACAGGGATAATCAGCCCCAGCATTTT
CASTREDRDNQPQHF
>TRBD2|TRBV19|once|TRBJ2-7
TGTGCCAGTAACCCTAGCGGGGGGGCAGGATACGAGCAGTACTTC
CASNPSGGAGYEQYF
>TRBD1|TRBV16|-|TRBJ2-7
TGTGCCAGCAGCTGGGGACAGGGAACCTACGAGCAGTACTTC
CASSWGQGTYEQYF
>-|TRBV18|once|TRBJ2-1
TGTGCCAGCTCACCAGGCAGGGGAGGGCACGAGTTCTTC
CASSPGRGGHEFF
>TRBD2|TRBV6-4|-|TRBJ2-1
TGTGCCAGCAGGCCGGGACTAGCGGGAGGGCATGAGCAGTTCTTC
CASRPGLAGGHEQFF
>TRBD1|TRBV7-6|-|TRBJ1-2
TGTGCCAGCACCGAGGGTAGGGGGCACGGCTACACCTTC
CASTEGRGHGYTF